The following is a T cell receptor (beta chain) sequence with its context. Its cognate antigen is unknown. The sample is drawn from a study of cytomegalovirus exposure and HLA in healthy donors. As for the study in general: In terms of ancestry, the Caucasian-associated cluster contained 75% to 85% of the approximately 400 genotyped donors.

Germline V gene sequence: CDR1 SGHNT, CDR2 YENEEA. This CDR3 is 15 amino acids long. Losses at the gene ends were 3 bases for V and 7 bases for J; bases not matched to a gene: 5. Study results and limitations: It was reported in a later analysis that an Asian-associated ancestry cluster showed fewer N-insertions than the 666-donor mean. Links to common viral pathogens appeared, in a later analysis, for several of the most significant clusters.

Both 60 Vbeta primers and 13 Jbeta primers went into the PCR. Per the original methods: Unique TCR beta chains totaled 65 million to 95 million in a later count, with approximately 11 million of them shared. Some clones are missing from TCRdb's copy, which holds only in-frame ones; the method was immunoSEQ multiplex PCR. That table gives V, J and clone size, and the DNA gave D and trimming. Among some 200,000 clones listed, 80% to 85% were seen once. The chain has TRBV11-3 and TRBJ2-1, with 11 bases matching TRBD2. This clonotype originated in a man in his forties in good health and CMV-seropositive. The sample consisted of PBMCs. CDR3 DNA sequence: TGTGCCAGCAGCTTGGACCTAGCGGGGGGTAATGAGCAGTTCTTC. Protein sequence: CASSLDLAGGNEQFF.